This T cell receptor (beta chain) was recovered during a study of cytomegalovirus exposure and HLA in healthy donors. The wider study: There were about 85 million unique TCRs (from HLA-typed donors) in an early data release. Overall study results and limits: Some highly shared sequence variants likely arose as a pipeline artifact. Cytomegalovirus-associated TCR beta chains were listed, numbering 150 to 200.

At sampling all donors were nominally healthy, likely with unrecorded immune exposures. Of note for this clone: The antigen remains unidentified.

Primers included in the PCR were 60 Vbeta and 13 Jbeta primers. TCRdb's copy holds only in-frame clones and misses some; the assay was immunoSEQ multiplex PCR. The table has 150,000 to 200,000 clones, roughly 70% seen once. The specimen sequenced was PBMCs. The receptor's source is a male donor in good health and CMV-seronegative.

The CDR3 DNA is TGTGCCTGGAGTGAAGCGGGCCTGAGCAATCAGCCCCAGCATTTT. It is translated as CAWSEAGLSNQPQHF. The chain uses TRBV30 and TRBJ1-5; D is uncertain. The V gene's germline CDR1 is GTSNPN and CDR2 SVGIG (reference sequence). The CDR3 extends over 15 amino acids. Trimming removed 1 base from V and 1 base from J, with 11 bases in between. The full variable domain, rest sourced from reference TRBV30 and TRBJ1-5, is SQTIHQWPATLVQPVGSPLSLECTVEGTSNPNLYWYRQAAGRGLQLLFYSVGIGQISSEVPQNLSASRPQDRQFILSSKKLLLSDSGFYLCAWSEAGLSNQPQHFGDGTRLSIL.